This entry lists 27 T cell receptor beta chains sequenced from one sample in a study of T-cell reconstitution after alpha-beta-depleted transplantation in children. Unique molecular identifiers tagged the TCRbeta library. TCRdb redid the calling of the PCR reads with MiXCR, one entry per CDR3 protein. The sample contains about 230,000 distinct CDR3 sequences, over 9.5% of which appear only once. The source material was PBMCs from the stem cell graft donor, sampled from the stem cell graft. Receptor source: a human donor who donated a stem cell graft to a child with SCID.

This clonotype came up many times. For the CDR3, the DNA is TGTGCCAGCGGGGCGGGACAGGGGATTGAAGCTTTCTTT. It codes for CASGAGQGIEAFF. This sequence joins TRBV6-6 and TRBJ1-1; 10 nucleotides match TRBD1. The CDR3 length is 13 residues. CDR1 and CDR2 (germline): MNHNY, SVGAGI (reference sequence). With 8 bases clipped from V and 7 bases from J, the junction kept 7 bases outside the gene matches.

This sequence joins TRBV6-1 and TRBJ2-5; 9 bases are shared with TRBD1. V gave up 11 bases and J gave up 3 bases; unmatched junction bases: 7. The CDR3 is 13 amino acids. Germline V gives CDR1 MNHNS, CDR2 SASEGT. The chain's CDR3 is CAGPTGGEETQYF. The CDR3 nucleotides read TGTGCCGGACCGACAGGGGGAGAAGAGACCCAGTACTTC.

This clonotype occurred many times. The chain has TRBV5-1 and TRBJ1-5; D gene unclear. CDR3 length: 13 amino acids. V shed 0 bases and J shed 4 bases, with 5 bases lying between them. From germline, CDR1 is SGHRS and CDR2 YFSETQ. As DNA, the CDR3 is TGCGCCAGCAGCTTGGTAGGGAATCAGCCCCAGCATTTT. Translating it yields CASSLVGNQPQHF.

This clonotype appeared many times. The chain couples TRBV29-1 to TRBJ2-3; 11 nucleotides agree with TRBD2. The CDR3 loop spans 16 amino acids. The V and J ends lost 4 bases and 0 bases, in that order; junction bases with no gene match: 6. Germline V CDR1 and CDR2: SQVTM, ANQGSEA. The CDR3 loop is CSVVGLAETSTDTQYF. The CDR3 DNA reads as TGCAGCGTTGTGGGACTAGCGGAAACTAGCACAGATACGCAGTATTTT.

This clonotype was counted at least ten times. This chain links TRBV12-3 or TRBV12-4 with TRBJ1-1, with TRBD1 as a possible D gene (6 bases). V shed 6 bases and J shed 5 bases, with 16 bases lying between them. The CDR3 length is 14 residues. Here the CDR3 reads CASSKAGVFTEAFF. CDR3 sequence (DNA): TGTGCCAGCAGCAAAGCAGGGGTATTTACTGAAGCTTTCTTT.

Many counts were recorded for this clonotype. This sequence joins TRBV10-3 and TRBJ2-3; TRBD1 matches at 8 bases. The CDR3 spans 15 residues. V lost 9 bases, J lost 0 bases, and 8 bases stayed unmatched. CDR1 and CDR2 (germline): ENHRY, SYGVKD. CDR3 nucleotides: TGTGCCATAAGCCCAGGGGGCCCCAGCACAGATACGCAGTATTTT. Translating gives CAISPGGPSTDTQYF.

The CDR3 DNA sequence: TGCGCCAGCAGCGGACAGGGGGCCGGCGGGGAGAGCACTGAAGCTTTCTTT. Protein sequence: CASSGQGAGGESTEAFF. The rearrangement joins TRBV5-1 to TRBJ1-1; TRBD1 aligns across 11 bases. CDR3 length: 17 residues. Per germline, CDR1 SGHRS and CDR2 YFSETQ. J was trimmed by 4 bases and V by 4 bases; bases with no gene match: 12. The full variable domain, in which reference TRBV5-1 and TRBJ1-1 provide the parts outside the CDR3, is KAGVTQTPRYLIKTRGQQVTLSCSPISGHRSVSWYQQTPGQGLQFLFEYFSETQRNKGNFPGRFSGRQFSNSRSEMNVSTLELGDSALYLCASSGQGAGGESTEAFFGQGTRLTVV.

This clonotype was detected many times. The rearrangement joins TRBV5-1 to TRBJ1-1; 10 nucleotides align to TRBD1. The CDR3 loop spans 14 amino acids. CDR1 is SGHRS, CDR2 YFSETQ, per germline. With V trimmed by 0 bases and J by 7 bases, 3 bases remained unmatched. Here the CDR3 DNA reads TGCGCCAGCAGCTTGGGACAGGGGGCCGGTGAAGCTTTCTTT. This sequence encodes CASSLGQGAGEAFF.

Only a few counts were recorded for this clonotype. The junction does not match germline at one end; this may be a read error. This chain uses TRBV2 with TRBJ1-5; D not resolved. This CDR3 is 13 amino acids long. CDR1 is SNHLY, CDR2 FYNNEI, per germline. The CDR3 sequence: CASSPLGIQAQHF. The CDR3 region has the DNA TGTGCCAGCAGTCCCTTGGGTATTCAGGCCCAGCATTTT.

At least ten counts were recorded for this clonotype. This sequence joins TRBV20-1 and TRBJ2-7, with TRBD1 as a possible D gene (6 bases). CDR1 is DFQATT, CDR2 SNEGSKA, per germline (reference sequence). The CDR3 is 13 residues long. V dropped 0 bases and J dropped 6 bases, with 12 bases sitting between them. The CDR3 region has the DNA TGCAGTGCTAGAGATGTCAGGGGAATCGAGCAGTACTTC. Its translation is CSARDVRGIEQYF.

Many counts were recorded for this clonotype. This chain uses TRBV7-2 with TRBJ1-5; perhaps TRBD1 as D (5 bases). This CDR3 has 15 residues. Deletions cut 4 bases from V and 4 bases from J, with 14 bases between. Per the germline V gene, CDR1 is SGHTA and CDR2 is FQGNSA. The CDR3 loop is CASSSLGGGNQPQHF. CDR3 nucleotides: TGTGCCAGCAGCTCCCTGGGGGGAGGAAATCAGCCCCAGCATTTT.

With respect to this clonotype: This may stem from a read error, because a much larger clone lies one nucleotide away. This rearrangement joins TRBV20-1 to TRBJ2-7; 13 bases agree with TRBD2. The CDR3 covers 13 residues. CDR1 is DFQATT, CDR2 SNEGSKA, per germline (reference sequence). The CDR3 reads CGGTSGETYERYF. The CDR3 DNA sequence: TGCGGCGGGACTAGCGGGGAAACCTACGAGCGGTACTTC.

The table lists this clonotype with many counts. The chain uses TRBV5-1 and TRBJ1-2; 10 nucleotides agree with TRBD1. Germline loops: CDR1 SGHRS, CDR2 YFSETQ. This CDR3 is 16 amino acids long. V lost 0 bases and J lost 3; bases outside the gene matches: 5. The CDR3 sequence: CASSLAEGQGYYGYTF. As DNA, the CDR3 is TGCGCCAGCAGCTTGGCCGAGGGACAGGGGTACTATGGCTACACCTTC.

This clonotype was counted ten times or more. The chain has TRBV6-5 and TRBJ1-1, with D possibly being TRBD1 (5 bases). There are 16 residues in the CDR3. Germline assignment: CDR1 MNHEY and CDR2 SVGAGI. V lost 8 bases and J lost 2, with 21 bases in between. The CDR3 protein is CASGYPPGTFNTEAFF. CDR3 coding DNA: TGTGCCAGCGGATACCCGCCCGGGACCTTCAACACTGAAGCTTTCTTT.

The V call is TRBV20-1, the J call TRBJ1-4; maybe TRBD1 (6 bases). The CDR3 length is 14 residues. The V end was cut by 5 bases, the J end by 4 bases, with 14 bases between. CDR1 is DFQATT, CDR2 SNEGSKA, per germline (reference sequence). The CDR3, as DNA: TGCAGTGCTCCCCGGGGGGGGCGTAATGAAAAACTGTTTTTT. Amino acids: CSAPRGGRNEKLFF.

This clonotype was found many times. The CDR3 nucleotides are TGTGCCAGCAGCCAAGCTAATCAAGAGACCCAGTACTTC. Protein product: CASSQANQETQYF. The rearrangement uses TRBV3-1 and TRBJ2-5; no clear D. In germline, CDR1 is LGHDT, CDR2 YNNKEL (reference sequence). The CDR3 runs to 13 residues. V dropped 1 base and J dropped 2 bases, with 5 bases sitting between them.

This clonotype was detected ten times or more. CDR3 in amino acids: CASSQDHGTGVISPLHF. The CDR3, as DNA: TGCGCCAGCAGCCAAGATCACGGGACAGGGGTAATCTCACCCCTCCACTTT. The V gene is TRBV4-3, the J gene TRBJ1-6; TRBD1 aligns across 10 bases. V was pared by 0 bases and J by 10 bases, with 9 bases of the junction left unmatched. CDR3 length: 17 residues. Germline CDR1 reads LGHNA; CDR2 reads YSLEER.

The gene calls are TRBV24-1 and TRBJ1-5, with a tentative D call TRBD1 (5 bases). The CDR3 contains 17 residues. CDR1 is KGHDR and CDR2 is SFDVKD in the germline V gene. Trimming shortened V by 9 bases and J by 2 bases, and 22 bases separated the two germline ends. The DNA of the CDR3 is TGTGCCACCGGGGCGGGGTCAGGTGCAATTGGCAATCAGCCCCAGCATTTT. Its translation is CATGAGSGAIGNQPQHF.

This clonotype has more than one count but fewer than ten. The chain recombines TRBV5-1 with TRBJ1-4; 9 bases align to TRBD1. V dropped 0 bases and J dropped 7; count of bases not matched to a gene: 7. CDR1 and CDR2 (germline): SGHRS, YFSETQ. CDR3 length equals 16 residues. CDR3 in DNA: TGCGCCAGCAGCTTGGCCCCGGGACAGGGAGGTGAAAAACTGTTTTTT. Encoded protein: CASSLAPGQGGEKLFF.

This clonotype was detected many times. The chain joins TRBV5-1 to TRBJ1-1; TRBD1 matches at 9 bases. V gave up 4 bases and J gave up 8 bases; unmatched junction bases: 9. Germline V CDR1 and CDR2: SGHRS, YFSETQ. CDR3 length: 14 amino acids. In DNA, the CDR3 is TGCGCCAGCAGCCTTACAGGGGGCGCCCCCGAAGCTTTCTTT. Its protein product is CASSLTGGAPEAFF.

This clonotype appeared many times. V and J are TRBV6-5 and TRBJ1-1; possible D gene TRBD1, 6 bases. From germline, CDR1 is MNHEY and CDR2 SVGAGI. V was cut by 5 bases and J by 3 bases, with 16 bases left in between. The CDR3 spans 15 residues. CDR3 nucleotides: TGTGCCAGCAGTCCAATTGGGGGGGCGTACACTGAAGCTTTCTTT. Translation gives CASSPIGGAYTEAFF.

In this sample, this clonotype turned up many times. This rearrangement joins TRBV5-1 to TRBJ2-1, with TRBD1 identical over 7 bases. Germline CDR1 SGHRS, CDR2 YFSETQ. Unmatched junction bases numbered 7, after V lost 2 bases and J lost 5 bases. The CDR3 length is 15 residues. CDR3 nucleotides: TGCGCCAGCAGCTTACTAATGACAGGGAACAATGAGCAGTTCTTC. Its protein is CASSLLMTGNNEQFF.

This clonotype came up many times. The chain joins TRBV7-2 to TRBJ1-1; tentatively, D is TRBD1 (5 bases). Germline values: CDR1 SGHTA, CDR2 FQGNSA. The V gene lost 3 bases and the J gene lost 4 bases, with 15 bases spanning the gap. This CDR3 region has 15 residues. The CDR3, as DNA: TGTGCCAGCAGCTTTGGGTTCCAGGGAGCCACTGAAGCTTTCTTT. This encodes CASSFGFQGATEAFF. The whole variable domain, remainder taken from reference TRBV7-2 and TRBJ1-1, is GAGVSQSPSNKVTEKGKDVELRCDPISGHTALYWYRQSLGQGLEFLIYFQGNSAPDKSGLPSDRFSAERTGGSVSTLTIQRTQQEDSAVYLCASSFGFQGATEAFFGQGTRLTVV.

This clonotype showed up many times. The chain joins TRBV6-1 to TRBJ1-6; D unclear. V was pared by 11 bases and J by 0 bases, with 14 bases between. This CDR3 is 15 amino acids long. Germline V gene lookup returns CDR1 MNHNS and CDR2 SASEGT. The CDR3: CASHGGISYNSPLHF. Written as DNA, the CDR3 is TGTGCCTCTCATGGAGGTATCTCCTATAATTCACCCCTCCACTTT.

Many counts were recorded for this clonotype. The V and J genes are TRBV12-3 or TRBV12-4 and TRBJ1-1; the match to TRBD1 covers 7 bases. This CDR3 is built from 15 residues. Trimming at V came to 5 bases and at J to 0 bases, leaving 6 bases not matched to a gene. The CDR3 sequence: CASSAQQGMNTEAFF. DNA for the CDR3: TGTGCCAGCAGTGCCCAACAGGGGATGAACACTGAAGCTTTCTTT.

This clonotype was counted many times. The rearrangement joins TRBV7-2 to TRBJ1-6; maybe TRBD1 (5 bases). The CDR3 has 15 amino acids. V dropped 3 bases and J dropped 7 bases, with 13 bases sitting between them. Germline loops: CDR1 SGHTA, CDR2 FQGNSA. Here the CDR3 reads CASSFQGPPNSPLHF. DNA for the CDR3: TGTGCCAGCAGCTTCCAGGGTCCGCCGAATTCACCCCTCCACTTT. Together with reference TRBV7-2 and TRBJ1-6, the CDR3 gives the full variable domain: GAGVSQSPSNKVTEKGKDVELRCDPISGHTALYWYRQSLGQGLEFLIYFQGNSAPDKSGLPSDRFSAERTGGSVSTLTIQRTQQEDSAVYLCASSFQGPPNSPLHFGNGTRLTVT.

This clonotype was detected many times. The chain is built from TRBV28 and TRBJ1-2; TRBD1 might be the D (6 bases). V dropped 3 bases and J dropped 7 bases, with 18 bases sitting between them. Germline V lookup: CDR1 MDHEN, CDR2 SYDVKM. This CDR3 region has 15 residues. The CDR3 DNA reads as TGTGCCAGCAGTTTTAGCCCCACACAGGGATTTGGCTACACCTTC. Translating it yields CASSFSPTQGFGYTF.